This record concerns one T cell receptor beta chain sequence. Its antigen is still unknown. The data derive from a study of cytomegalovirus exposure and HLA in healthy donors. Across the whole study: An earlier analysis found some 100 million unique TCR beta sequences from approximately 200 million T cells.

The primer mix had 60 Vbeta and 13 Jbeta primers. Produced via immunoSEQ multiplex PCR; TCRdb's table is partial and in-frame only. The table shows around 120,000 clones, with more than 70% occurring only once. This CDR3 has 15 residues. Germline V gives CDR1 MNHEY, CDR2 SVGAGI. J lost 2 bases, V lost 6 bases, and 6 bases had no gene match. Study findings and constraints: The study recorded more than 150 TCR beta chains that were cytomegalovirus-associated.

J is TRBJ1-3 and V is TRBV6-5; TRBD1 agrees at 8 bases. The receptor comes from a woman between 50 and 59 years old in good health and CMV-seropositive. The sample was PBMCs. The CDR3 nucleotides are TGTGCCAGCAGCCGGGACAGGACCACTGGAAACACCATATATTTT. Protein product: CASSRDRTTGNTIYF.